The 32 T cell receptor beta chains below come from one sample, sequenced in a study of blood T cell repertoires in COVID-19. The table came from immunoSEQ multiplex PCR; TCRdb's copy has only in-frame clones and leaves some out. Counted here are under 250,000 clones, 70% to 85% occurring once; the ten biggest clones make up under 2%. The sequenced sample was PBMCs or T cells enriched from blood (not recorded which). These receptors originate from a man between 60 and 75 years old who had recovered from COVID-19.

The chain carries TRBV2 and TRBJ2-7; 10 bases align to TRBD1. Looked up from germline, CDR1 is SNHLY and CDR2 is FYNNEI. The CDR3 is 14 amino acids. J gave up 6 bases and V 6 bases, and 8 bases lay outside the gene matches. The chain's CDR3 is CASRTGGAGAEQYF. DNA of the CDR3: TGTGCCAGCAGGACAGGGGGCGCTGGAGCCGAGCAGTACTTC. Full variable domain (outside the CDR3, taken from reference TRBV2 and TRBJ2-7): EPEVTQTPSHQVTQMGQEVILRCVPISNHLYFYWYRQILGQKVEFLVSFYNNEISEKSEIFDDQFSVERPDGSNFTLKIRSTKLEDSAMYFCASRTGGAGAEQYFGPGTRLTVT.

The chain is built from TRBV9 and TRBJ1-3, with D hard to call. V was shortened by 3 bases and J by 9 bases, with 13 bases between the two germline ends. Germline CDR1 is SGDLS and CDR2 is YYNGEE. The CDR3 has 13 residues. In DNA, the CDR3 is TGTGCCAGCAGCGCCTCGGTTGATGCCACCATATATTTT. This sequence encodes CASSASVDATIYF. Full variable domain (missing parts from reference TRBV9 and TRBJ1-3): DSGVTQTPKHLITATGQRVTLRCSPRSGDLSVYWYQQSLDQGLQFLIQYYNGEERAKGNILERFSAQQFPDLHSELNLSSLELGDSALYFCASSASVDATIYFGEGSWLTVV.

This clone was picked up a small number of times. This chain connects TRBV10-3 to TRBJ1-1, with a possible D match to TRBD1 (5 bases). This CDR3 region has 13 residues. Deletions cut 10 bases from V and 0 bases from J, with 12 bases between. Germline lookup yields CDR1 ENHRY and CDR2 SYGVKD. The CDR3 reads CATQTALNTEAFF. The CDR3 nucleotides are TGTGCCACACAGACAGCATTGAACACTGAAGCTTTCTTT.

This chain joins TRBV9 and TRBJ2-2; D ambiguous. Per the germline V gene, CDR1 is SGDLS and CDR2 is YYNGEE. The CDR3 totals 14 residues. V was pared by 0 bases and J by 3 bases, with 6 bases between. The CDR3: CASSVDTDTGELFF. The CDR3 DNA follows: TGTGCCAGCAGCGTAGATACAGACACCGGGGAGCTGTTTTTT.

The chain combines TRBV19 with TRBJ2-7, with unresolved D. V was trimmed by 5 bases and J by 3 bases, leaving 14 bases between them. The CDR3 has 14 residues. Germline lookup yields CDR1 LNHDA and CDR2 SQIVND (reference sequence). The DNA of the CDR3 is TGTGCCAGTAGTTTTTCCAGAACCCTCTACGAGCAGTACTTC. Translating it yields CASSFSRTLYEQYF.

The chain uses TRBV4-3 and TRBJ2-4; no clear D. Germline CDR1 reads LGHNA; CDR2 reads YSLEER. The CDR3 has 18 amino acids. Trimming took 0 bases from V and 0 from J, leaving 15 bases between them. CDR3 coding DNA: TGCGCCAGCAGCCAAGAGATAAGCAAAAGACTAGCCAAAAACATTCAGTACTTC. As protein: CASSQEISKRLAKNIQYF.

J is TRBJ1-3 and V is TRBV12-5; D is perhaps TRBD1 (5 bases). The V gene's germline CDR1 is LGHNT and CDR2 FRNRAP. The length of the CDR3 is 13 residues. The germline V and J ends were trimmed by 6 bases and 3 bases, with 9 bases remaining between them. CDR3 sequence: CASGRGGGNTIYF. In nucleotides, the CDR3 is TGTGCTAGTGGCCGGGGGGGTGGAAACACCATATATTTT.

The chain recombines TRBV5-1 with TRBJ1-2; 8 positions match TRBD1. There are 14 residues in the CDR3. V shed 2 bases and J 2 bases; nucleotides not matched to a gene: 2. Looked up from germline, CDR1 is SGHRS and CDR2 is YFSETQ. CDR3 nucleotide sequence: TGCGCCAGCAGCTTTACAGGGGGGAACTATGGCTACACCTTC. Protein product: CASSFTGGNYGYTF.

This clone has more than one count but fewer than ten. The gene calls are TRBV7-8 and TRBJ2-1, with 7 bases aligning to TRBD1. Germline V gene lookup returns CDR1 SGHVS and CDR2 FQNEAQ. Trimming at V came to 6 bases and at J to 0 bases, leaving 8 bases not matched to a gene. The CDR3 contains 16 residues. The CDR3, as DNA: TGTGCCAGCAGAACATTCACAGGGGACTCCTACAATGAGCAGTTCTTC. Translating it yields CASRTFTGDSYNEQFF.

The rearrangement joins TRBV4-3 to TRBJ2-1; TRBD1 matches at 8 bases. Germline assignment: CDR1 LGHNA and CDR2 YSLEER. The CDR3 runs 15 residues. V shed 0 bases, J shed 8 bases, and the junction held 6 bases outside the gene matches. The CDR3 coding sequence is TGCGCCAGCAGCCAAGATCAACAGGGGGAGTATGAGCAGTTCTTC. Translation gives CASSQDQQGEYEQFF.

The chain uses TRBV4-3 and TRBJ1-5, with D perhaps TRBD1 (6 bases). The V end was cut by 4 bases, the J end by 9 bases, with 13 bases between. This CDR3 has 13 residues. CDR1 is LGHNA and CDR2 is YSLEER in the germline V gene. CDR3 sequence reads: CASSPSGGGPQHF. CDR3 DNA: TGCGCCAGCAGCCCCTCGGGAGGGGGGCCCCAGCATTTT.

The chain links TRBV11-3 to TRBJ2-7; 14 positions agree with TRBD2. Per the germline V gene, CDR1 is SGHNT and CDR2 is YENEEA. The CDR3 has 17 amino acids. The junction had 7 bases not matched to a gene; V was cut back by 4 bases and J by 2 bases. The CDR3 loop reads CASSWGLAGDYAYEQYF. The DNA for the CDR3 is TGTGCCAGCAGCTGGGGACTAGCGGGGGACTATGCCTACGAGCAGTACTTC. Complete variable domain (other parts from reference TRBV11-3 and TRBJ2-7): EAGVVQSPRYKIIEKKQPVAFWCNPISGHNTLYWYLQNLGQGPELLIRYENEEAVDDSQLPKDRFSAERLKGVDSTLKIQPAELGDSAVYLCASSWGLAGDYAYEQYFGPGTRLTVT.

This sequence joins TRBV7-2 and TRBJ1-3; D is undetermined. The germline V gene encodes CDR1 SGHTA and CDR2 FQGNSA. The CDR3 extends over 15 amino acids. Trimming shortened V by 1 base and J by 0 bases, and 7 bases separated the two germline ends. The chain's CDR3 is CASSLEAGSGNTIYF. CDR3 nucleotides: TGTGCCAGCAGCTTAGAGGCAGGCTCTGGAAACACCATATATTTT.

This clone was seen just once. The V call is TRBV5-4, the J call TRBJ1-2; tentative D call: TRBD1 (6 bases). From germline, CDR1 is SGHNT and CDR2 YYREEE (reference sequence). This CDR3 is 15 amino acids long. The V gene lost 0 bases and the J gene lost 0 bases, with 9 bases spanning the gap. CDR3 in DNA: TGTGCCAGCAGCTTGGAGGGGGGGACTAACTATGGCTACACCTTC. Translating it yields CASSLEGGTNYGYTF.

The J gene is TRBJ2-7, the V gene TRBV3-1 (or the pseudogene TRBV3-2); 7 bases are shared with TRBD1. V lost 3 bases, J lost 7 bases, and 6 bases stayed unmatched. The CDR3 has 13 residues. Germline V gene data show CDR1 as LGHDT and CDR2 as YNNKEL (reference sequence). CDR3 sequence reads: CASSQADREEQYF. CDR3 nucleotides: TGTGCCAGCAGCCAGGCCGACAGGGAAGAGCAGTACTTC.

This clone was detected once. This chain uses TRBV11-3 with TRBJ2-3, with 10 bases identical to TRBD1. The CDR3 has 14 residues. Germline values: CDR1 SGHNT, CDR2 YENEEA. V shed 5 bases, J shed 4 bases, and the junction held 3 bases outside the gene matches. The CDR3 spells CASSGQGGSDTQYF. The CDR3 nucleotides are TGTGCCAGCAGCGGACAGGGGGGCTCAGATACGCAGTATTTT.

As concerns this clone: Distinct nucleotide sequences in the sample also encode this CDR3. The chain combines TRBV30 with TRBJ1-2; D uncertain. CDR1 and CDR2 from the germline V gene are GTSNPN and SVGIG (reference sequence). The germline V and J ends were trimmed by 0 bases and 2 bases, with 10 bases remaining between them. The CDR3 contains 14 residues. The CDR3 loop reads CAWSVLGRNYGYTF. CDR3 sequence (DNA): TGTGCCTGGAGTGTCCTCGGCAGGAACTATGGCTACACCTTC.

The chain recombines TRBV25-1 with TRBJ1-1; TRBD1 might be the D (6 bases). Trimming pared 1 base from V and 3 bases from J, leaving 9 bases between. Germline-derived CDR1 and CDR2 are MGHDK and SYGVNS. CDR3 length: 14 residues. CDR3 sequence reads: CASSEFGQHTEAFF. The CDR3 DNA reads TGTGCCAGCAGTGAATTCGGACAGCACACTGAAGCTTTCTTT.

The rearrangement joins TRBV10-3 to TRBJ1-3; 8 bases are shared with TRBD1. CDR3 length: 14 residues. J gave up 7 bases and V 2 bases, and 4 bases lay outside the gene matches. Germline CDR1 and CDR2: ENHRY and SYGVKD. The CDR3 nucleotides read TGTGCCATCAGTGAGCTGGGACAGGTGAACACCATATATTTT. It is translated as CAISELGQVNTIYF.

The CDR3 is CASSPTGTSGGYNEQFF. The CDR3 DNA reads TGTGCCAGCAGCCCAACCGGGACTAGCGGGGGTTACAATGAGCAGTTCTTC. The chain employs TRBV3-1 (or the pseudogene TRBV3-2) and TRBJ2-1, with 14 nucleotides matching TRBD2. Trimming took 4 bases from V and 4 from J; bases not matched to a gene: 6. CDR1 and CDR2 (germline): LGHDT, YNNKEL (reference sequence). The CDR3 length is 17 residues.

With regard to this clone: The same CDR3 is also encoded by other DNA sequences in this sample. The V and J genes are TRBV10-3 and TRBJ1-1; D is unclear. V shed 0 bases and J shed 1 base, with 9 bases lying between them. The CDR3 length is 15 residues. Germline CDR1 reads ENHRY; CDR2 reads SYGVKD. The CDR3 sequence is CAISESAGENTEAFF. The CDR3 nucleotides read TGTGCCATCAGTGAGTCGGCAGGTGAGAACACTGAAGCTTTCTTT.

This chain uses TRBV15 with TRBJ2-5, with D maybe TRBD2 (5 bases). V was clipped by 0 bases and J by 5 bases, with 19 bases between them. CDR1 and CDR2 from the germline V gene are LNHNV and YYDKDF (reference sequence). This CDR3 region has 17 residues. For the CDR3, the DNA is TGTGCCACCAGCAGAGATAATTTACTAGTGGGAAGGGAGACCCAGTACTTC. Its translation: CATSRDNLLVGRETQYF.

This chain connects TRBV6-2 or TRBV6-3 to TRBJ2-5, with D hard to call. The V gene's germline CDR1 is MNHEY and CDR2 SVGEGT. Trimming cost V 6 bases and J 2 bases, with 10 bases left between them. The CDR3 covers 13 residues. CDR3 in amino acids: CASSRLHQETQYF. In nucleotides, the CDR3 is TGTGCCAGCAGCCGACTTCATCAAGAGACCCAGTACTTC.

The chain is built from TRBV6-2 or TRBV6-3 and TRBJ1-1; D not resolved. Between the trimmed V and J ends, which lost 2 bases and 4 bases, there was a span of 11 bases. Per germline, CDR1 MNHEY and CDR2 SVGEGT. The CDR3 consists of 14 residues. The CDR3 nucleotides read TGTGCCAGCAGTTACGAGGAACGCAGCACTGAAGCTTTCTTT. Its protein is CASSYEERSTEAFF.

The genes are TRBV6-1 and TRBJ2-1; 9 nucleotides line up with TRBD1. This CDR3 region has 15 residues. The germline V gene encodes CDR1 MNHNS and CDR2 SASEGT. Trimming cost V 2 bases and J 2 bases; bases outside gene matches: 1. DNA of the CDR3: TGTGCCAGCAGTGAATGGGACAGGGCCTACAATGAGCAGTTCTTC. Encoded protein: CASSEWDRAYNEQFF.

This clone was seen only once. The gene calls are TRBV11-3 and TRBJ2-7, with D unclear. The CDR3 length is 18 residues. The V end was cut by 1 base, the J end by 0 bases, with 19 bases between. Germline loops: CDR1 SGHNT, CDR2 YENEEA. CDR3 nucleotides: TGTGCCAGCAGCTTAGTGGTTGGTGGGCAGGTGAGCTCCTACGAGCAGTACTTC. Amino acids: CASSLVVGGQVSSYEQYF.

This rearrangement joins TRBV3-1 (or the pseudogene TRBV3-2) to TRBJ2-1, with 12 positions matching TRBD2. After removal of 4 bases from V and 2 bases from J, the junction contained 0 bases not matched to a gene. The germline CDR1 and CDR2 sequences are LGHDT and YNNKEL (reference sequence). The CDR3 loop spans 15 amino acids. CDR3 nucleotide sequence: TGTGCCAGCAGCCGGACTAGCGGGACCTACAATGAGCAGTTCTTC. Its translation: CASSRTSGTYNEQFF.

The chain links TRBV29-1 to TRBJ1-1; a possible D gene is TRBD1 (5 bases). The CDR3 runs 14 residues. Trimming left V 3 bases short and J 5 bases short, with 16 bases between. Per the germline V gene, CDR1 is SQVTM and CDR2 is ANQGSEA. CDR3 region: CSVDDSTGGTEAFF. CDR3 in DNA: TGCAGCGTTGACGACAGTACGGGGGGGACTGAAGCTTTCTTT.

This chain joins TRBV29-1 and TRBJ1-1; D gene uncertain. The germline V gene encodes CDR1 SQVTM and CDR2 ANQGSEA. V lost 6 bases, J lost 8 bases, and 19 bases lay in between. The CDR3 has 13 amino acids. CDR3 residues: CSVARGRRFEAFF. As DNA, the CDR3 is TGCAGCGTGGCCCGAGGGAGGAGGTTCGAAGCTTTCTTT. The whole variable domain, remainder taken from reference TRBV29-1 and TRBJ1-1, is SAVISQKPSRDICQRGTSLTIQCQVDSQVTMMFWYRQQPGQSLTLIATANQGSEATYESGFVIDKFPISRPNLTFSTLTVSNMSPEDSSIYLCSVARGRRFEAFFGQGTRLTVV.

The V and J genes are TRBV7-9 and TRBJ1-4, with 8 bases lining up with TRBD1. Losses at the gene ends were 5 bases for V and 3 bases for J; bases not matched to a gene: 5. The CDR3 has 15 residues. The germline CDR1 and CDR2 sequences are SEHNR and FQNEAQ (reference sequence). CDR3 in DNA: TGTGCCAGCAGCCTCGGGACAGGTCCTAATGAAAAACTGTTTTTT. The encoded protein is CASSLGTGPNEKLFF. The whole variable domain, remainder taken from reference TRBV7-9 and TRBJ1-4, is DTGVSQNPRHKITKRGQNVTFRCDPISEHNRLYWYRQTLGQGPEFLTYFQNEAQLEKSRLLSDRFSAERPKGSFSTLEIQRTEQGDSAMYLCASSLGTGPNEKLFFGSGTQLSVL.

This sequence joins TRBV28 and TRBJ2-3; TRBD2 agrees at 14 bases. Germline CDR1 reads MDHEN; CDR2 reads SYDVKM. Unmatched junction bases numbered 12, after V lost 4 bases and J lost 6 bases. This CDR3 has 18 amino acids. DNA for the CDR3: TGTGCCAGCAGTTCCCCCCAGACTAGCGGGGGGGCCTCGGATACGCAGTATTTT. It translates to CASSSPQTSGGASDTQYF.

This clone was recorded once. The chain recombines TRBV7-8 with TRBJ2-3, with 7 bases matching TRBD1. The V gene's germline CDR1 is SGHVS and CDR2 FQNEAQ. The CDR3 is 14 residues long. Germline trimming cut 5 bases from V and 0 bases from J; bases unmatched to any gene: 2. The CDR3 is CASSPGGSTDTQYF. CDR3 bases: TGTGCCAGCAGCCCAGGGGGTAGCACAGATACGCAGTATTTT.